This TCR beta chain is drawn from a study of T cell responses to AZD1222 COVID-19 vaccine. In the study overall: Pooled samples include second doses given at about 4 or 12 weeks.

Study results and caveats: There were mostly white British donors and more females than males, and clonal diversity was possibly underestimated. Regions 160-218 and 743-854 dominated among vaccine-associated CD4 TCRs spanning spike. Reports indicate that nearly half of spike-specific TCRs are directed at unmutated variant regions.

Generated by immunoSEQ multiplex PCR, the TCRdb table keeps only in-frame clones and is missing some. The data contain about 120,000 clones, 85% to 90% of them singletons. The germline gives CDR1 LGHDT, CDR2 YNNKEL (reference sequence). The CDR3 spans 14 residues. The V and J ends lost 3 bases and 5 bases respectively, with 11 bases between them. On this clone: The target antigen is unknown.

This chain uses TRBV3-1 (or the pseudogene TRBV3-2) with TRBJ2-1; D is unresolved. The sample in question was peripheral blood, obtained on day 0 of AZD1222 vaccination. This receptor was obtained from an adult in good health. CDR3 residues: CASSQVAGHNEQFF. CDR3 sequence (DNA): TGTGCCAGCAGCCAGGTAGCTGGCCACAATGAGCAGTTCTTC.